The rows below give T cell receptor beta chains drawn from one sample of a study of blood T cell repertoires in COVID-19. Profiling relied on immunoSEQ multiplex PCR, and the TCRdb table lists in-frame clones only, not all of them. This sample has approximately 200,000 clones; approximately 80% occur once, and the top ten carry about a tenth. The specimen sequenced was PBMCs or T cells enriched from blood (not recorded which). Receptors were obtained from a man aged 40-55 years who had recovered from COVID-19. CDR3s include the opening cysteine and the closing phenylalanine or tryptophan. A D gene is named only where the DNA matches it firmly. Clone size is stated in some rows and not others, as once, few, many or a class when expanded.

v_call: TRBV19; j_call: TRBJ2-2; clone_size: NA; d_call: TRBD1; cdr3_aa: CASSVRQGGPGELFF
v_call: TRBV6-5; j_call: TRBJ1-5; clone_size: NA; d_call: TRBD1; cdr3_aa: CASIVMQGDSQPQHF
v_call: TRBV18; j_call: TRBJ2-2; clone_size: once; d_call: NA; cdr3_aa: CASSPRARGTTGELFF
v_call: TRBV5-1; j_call: TRBJ2-7; clone_size: NA; d_call: NA; cdr3_aa: CASSVGGSYYEQYF
v_call: TRBV4-1; j_call: TRBJ2-4; clone_size: NA; d_call: TRBD1; cdr3_aa: CASSQGDRITGKNIQYF
v_call: TRBV6-4; j_call: TRBJ1-1; clone_size: NA; d_call: NA; cdr3_aa: CASRPRGWNTEAFF
v_call: TRBV5-6; j_call: TRBJ2-2; clone_size: NA; d_call: NA; cdr3_aa: CASSYGLGTGELFF
v_call: TRBV4-1; j_call: TRBJ2-6; clone_size: NA; d_call: NA; cdr3_aa: CASSQEFSGLSGANVLTF
v_call: TRBV3-1/TRBV3-2; j_call: TRBJ2-2; clone_size: NA; d_call: TRBD2; cdr3_aa: CASSQDGQTRTRWELFF
v_call: TRBV6-4; j_call: TRBJ2-1; clone_size: NA; d_call: NA; cdr3_aa: CASSGDIGTYNEQFF
v_call: TRBV4-1; j_call: TRBJ2-5; clone_size: NA; d_call: TRBD1; cdr3_aa: CASSQDPGGLETQYF
v_call: TRBV25-1; j_call: TRBJ1-1; clone_size: NA; d_call: NA; cdr3_aa: CASSSSGGVPGAEAFF
v_call: TRBV27; j_call: TRBJ1-5; clone_size: NA; d_call: TRBD1; cdr3_aa: CASSLAGQRGKPQHF
v_call: TRBV11-2; j_call: TRBJ1-2; clone_size: NA; d_call: NA; cdr3_aa: CASSEDRGRVYGYTF
v_call: TRBV7-9; j_call: TRBJ1-3; clone_size: NA; d_call: NA; cdr3_aa: CASSLGGLGNTIYF
v_call: TRBV3-1/TRBV3-2; j_call: TRBJ2-3; clone_size: NA; d_call: NA; cdr3_aa: CASSRSGDTQYF
v_call: TRBV30; j_call: TRBJ1-2; clone_size: NA; d_call: TRBD1; cdr3_aa: CAWSSGTGGYGYTF
v_call: TRBV4-1; j_call: TRBJ2-2; clone_size: NA; d_call: NA; cdr3_aa: CASSQARAGELFF
v_call: TRBV9; j_call: TRBJ1-3; clone_size: NA; d_call: NA; cdr3_aa: CASSVGPFSGNTIYF
v_call: TRBV15; j_call: TRBJ1-5; clone_size: NA; d_call: NA; cdr3_aa: CATSRGSGGRQPQHF
v_call: TRBV6-5; j_call: TRBJ2-2; clone_size: NA; d_call: NA; cdr3_aa: CASSYSTSSNTGELFF
v_call: TRBV11-2; j_call: TRBJ1-6; clone_size: NA; d_call: NA; cdr3_aa: CASSPDRYNSPLHF
v_call: TRBV7-2; j_call: TRBJ1-2; clone_size: NA; d_call: NA; cdr3_aa: CASSTGAYGYTF
v_call: TRBV19; j_call: TRBJ1-4; clone_size: NA; d_call: TRBD1; cdr3_aa: CASSTRQGGNEKLFF
v_call: TRBV2; j_call: TRBJ1-4; clone_size: NA; d_call: NA; cdr3_aa: CASSEIAATNEKLFF
v_call: TRBV14; j_call: TRBJ1-3; clone_size: NA; d_call: TRBD1; cdr3_aa: CASSARTGPGNTIYF
v_call: TRBV6-1; j_call: TRBJ2-3; clone_size: NA; d_call: TRBD2; cdr3_aa: CASSEFPPSGVGTDTQYF
v_call: TRBV27; j_call: TRBJ1-5; clone_size: few; d_call: NA; cdr3_aa: CASSFLSPKTSTQHF
v_call: TRBV3-1/TRBV3-2; j_call: TRBJ1-6; clone_size: once; d_call: TRBD1; cdr3_aa: CASSTGGPNSPLHF
v_call: TRBV15; j_call: TRBJ2-2; clone_size: few; d_call: TRBD1; cdr3_aa: CATSRADRRTGELFF
v_call: TRBV19; j_call: TRBJ1-5; clone_size: NA; d_call: NA; cdr3_aa: CASSIGQSNQPQHF
v_call: TRBV30; j_call: TRBJ1-1; clone_size: NA; d_call: NA; cdr3_aa: CISMNTEAFF